What follows are 18 T cell receptor beta chains derived from one specimen sequenced in a study of tumor and adjacent non-tumor tissue in lung cancer. Three rounds of nested PCR, following a modified ARM-PCR protocol, produced the TCRbeta library. One entry per CDR3 protein, called by TCRdb with MiXCR from the multiplex PCR reads. The sample contains about 200,000 distinct CDR3 sequences, 70% to 75% of which appear only once. The template was RNA from unsorted bulk tissue. The sample was lung tumor tissue. Every receptor here comes from a man between 60 and 75 years old with non-small cell lung cancer.

The chain uses TRBV5-6 and TRBJ2-7; D might be TRBD1 (5 bases). The CDR3 loop spans 13 amino acids. The germline CDR1 and CDR2 sequences are SGHDT and YYEEEE. Trimming cost V 6 bases and J 6 bases, with 16 bases left between them. The CDR3 here is CASIPRQTAEQYF. The CDR3 DNA is TGTGCCAGCATCCCGAGACAGACGGCCGAGCAGTACTTC.

As concerns this clonotype: A junction boundary mismatches the germline segment, possibly from a read error. The rearrangement links TRBV5-5 to TRBJ1-2; D may be TRBD1 (5 bases). This CDR3 has 13 amino acids. In germline, CDR1 is SGHKS, CDR2 YYEKEE (reference sequence). The CDR3 bases are TGTGCCAGCAGCTTCCCAGGGAGTGACGGCTACATCTTC. Its protein product is CASSFPGSDGYIF.

Points on this clonotype: This is likely a read error, given that the CDR3 carries no conserved phenylalanine or tryptophan at its end. V is TRBV20-1 and J is TRBJ2-5, with 8 bases identical to TRBD2. Germline V gives CDR1 DFQATT, CDR2 SNEGSKA (reference sequence). There are 14 residues in the CDR3. The CDR3 protein is CSARAGGHQKTQYL. CDR3 nucleotide sequence: TGCAGTGCTAGAGCGGGGGGGCACCAAAAGACCCAGTACCTC.

As for this clonotype: An end of the junction differs from the germline gene, which may be a read error. The CDR3 is CVSSFPLGGNTEAFF. The CDR3 DNA follows: TGTGTCAGCAGTTTCCCCTTGGGCGGGAACACTGAAGCTTTCTTT. The chain links TRBV12-3 or TRBV12-4 to TRBJ1-1; D is undetermined. The CDR3 is 15 amino acids.

Concerning this clonotype itself: The CDR3 end shows no conserved phenylalanine or tryptophan, and so a read error is likely. The DNA is left out, because the CDR3 cannot be placed on it with certainty; the CDR3 is given as TCRdb lists it. This chain connects TRBV21-1 to TRBJ2-2; TRBD1, the D gene given by the table, was not confirmed from the DNA. TRBV21-1 is annotated as a pseudogene. The CDR3 length equals 15 residues, ends included. This chain's CDR3 is CASSRAGGAPGSCFL.

About this clonotype: The junction and the germline gene differ at one end; a read error may be behind it. The chain is built from TRBV12-3 or TRBV12-4 and TRBJ2-3; 12 positions match TRBD1. The CDR3 is made up of 16 amino acids. In DNA form, the CDR3 reads TGTGCCAGCAGGCCACCGGGACAGGGGGCGACAGATACGCGGTATTTT. Translated: CASRPPGQGATDTRYF.

Details on this clonotype: Sequence at one end of the junction differs from germline and may be a read error. The chain joins TRBV11-3 to TRBJ2-5, with 8 nucleotides matching TRBD1. The V gene's germline CDR1 is SGHNT and CDR2 YENEEA. CDR3 size: 15 residues. The CDR3 coding sequence is TGTGCCAGCAGCATATTCAGGGGGCGTCGACAGACCCTGTACTTC. Protein: CASSIFRGRRQTLYF.

With respect to this clonotype: A read error may produce the germline difference seen at one junction end. The rearrangement links TRBV11-2 to TRBJ1-1; no definite D call. CDR3 size: 13 residues. Germline V lookup: CDR1 SGHAT, CDR2 FQNNGV. CDR3 in DNA: TGTGCCAGCAGCTTAAAGCGGAACACTGAAGTTCTCTTT. It yields the protein CASSLKRNTEVLF.

Comment on this clonotype: This may stem from a read error, because a much larger clone lies one nucleotide away. DNA of the CDR3: TGTACCAGCAGTTTGGCTCAGGGGCGCTACGAGCAGTACTTC. It yields the protein CTSSLAQGRYEQYF. The genes are TRBV12-3 or TRBV12-4 and TRBJ2-7, with D perhaps matching TRBD1 (6 bases). The CDR3 runs to 14 residues.

This clonotype was recorded many times. The V and J genes are TRBV12-3 or TRBV12-4 and TRBJ2-5; D is uncertain. V was pared by 5 bases and J by 1 base, with 11 bases between. This CDR3 has 14 amino acids. CDR3 sequence (DNA): TGTGCCAGCAGTGTTGGACGTTTCCAAGAGACCCAGTACTTC. Amino acids: CASSVGRFQETQYF.

The V gene is TRBV20-1, the J gene TRBJ1-2; D is uncertain. The CDR3 spans 14 residues. In germline, CDR1 is DFQATT, CDR2 SNEGSKA (reference sequence). The CDR3 sequence is CNVRDRTGLQGYTF. The CDR3 DNA reads as TGCAATGTTAGAGATCGGACGGGCCTTCAAGGCTACACCTTC.

This clonotype was observed many times. This sequence joins TRBV4-2 and TRBJ2-1, with TRBD2 matching over 11 bases. The CDR3 contains 18 residues. The trim removed 4 bases at V and 0 bases at J, leaving 8 bases unmatched. CDR1 is LGHNA, CDR2 YNFKEQ, per germline. The CDR3 DNA sequence: TGTGCCAGCAGCCGGGGGACTAGCGGAACGAGCTCCTACAATGAGCAGTTCTTC. Translated: CASSRGTSGTSSYNEQFF.

Of note for this clonotype: Mismatch with germline at one junction end may stem from a read error. The CDR3 is CNAPTRADAQYF. CDR3 coding DNA: TGCAATGCTCCCACGAGGGCAGATGCGCAGTATTTT. This chain links TRBV20-1 with TRBJ2-3, with D possibly matching TRBD2 (5 bases). Germline-derived CDR1 and CDR2 are DFQATT and SNEGSKA (reference sequence). This CDR3 is built from 12 residues.

As regards this clonotype: A read error is possible here, since a much larger clone lies one base away. The chain carries TRBV6-5 and TRBJ1-5; perhaps TRBD1 as D (6 bases). Germline CDR1 reads MNHEY; CDR2 reads SVGAGI. This CDR3 contains 16 residues. DNA of the CDR3: TGTGCCATCAGTGAAGCCCAGGGGAGAGGAAATCAGCCCCAGCATTTT. This encodes CAISEAQGRGNQPQHF.

This clonotype has a count of ten or more. This may come from a read error, since a much larger clone is one base off. The chain combines TRBV20-1 with TRBJ1-3; D possibly corresponds to TRBD1 (5 bases). This CDR3 has 13 amino acids. From germline, CDR1 is DFQATT and CDR2 SNEGSKA (reference sequence). The CDR3 here is CSASRDPLNTTYF. The CDR3 DNA reads TGCAGTGCTAGCCGGGACCCTCTAAACACCACATATTTT.

Notes on this clonotype: At one end, the junction sequence differs from germline, possibly due to a read error. CDR3 in amino acids: CSTGRRTGGLGTEAFF. CDR3 DNA: TGCAGTACAGGGAGGAGAACAGGGGGATTGGGAACTGAGGCTTTCTTT. V usage is TRBV20-1 and J usage is TRBJ1-1; 8 nucleotides match TRBD1. Germline values: CDR1 DFQATT, CDR2 SNEGSKA (reference sequence). This CDR3 is built from 16 residues.

This clonotype was observed a handful of times. This chain connects TRBV24-1 to TRBJ1-2, with 8 bases that match TRBD1. Germline CDR1 reads KGHDR; CDR2 reads SFDVKD. The V gene end was trimmed by 10 bases and the J gene end by 6 bases; junction bases not matched to a gene: 12. CDR3 length equals 14 residues. CDR3 amino acids: CATGQGGSGDGYTF. The CDR3 coding sequence is TGTGCCACAGGACAGGGTGGATCCGGGGATGGCTACACCTTC.

Note on this clonotype: A much larger clone lies one base from this, so it may be a read error. This chain joins TRBV20-1 and TRBJ2-7; weak D call: TRBD1 (5 bases). The CDR3 runs to 12 residues. Germline values: CDR1 DFQATT, CDR2 SNEGSKA (reference sequence). The V end lost 6 bases, the J end lost 0 bases, and 9 bases lay between the germline ends. The CDR3 region is CSAQDNSYEQYV. The CDR3 bases are TGCAGTGCACAGGACAACTCCTACGAGCAGTACGTC.